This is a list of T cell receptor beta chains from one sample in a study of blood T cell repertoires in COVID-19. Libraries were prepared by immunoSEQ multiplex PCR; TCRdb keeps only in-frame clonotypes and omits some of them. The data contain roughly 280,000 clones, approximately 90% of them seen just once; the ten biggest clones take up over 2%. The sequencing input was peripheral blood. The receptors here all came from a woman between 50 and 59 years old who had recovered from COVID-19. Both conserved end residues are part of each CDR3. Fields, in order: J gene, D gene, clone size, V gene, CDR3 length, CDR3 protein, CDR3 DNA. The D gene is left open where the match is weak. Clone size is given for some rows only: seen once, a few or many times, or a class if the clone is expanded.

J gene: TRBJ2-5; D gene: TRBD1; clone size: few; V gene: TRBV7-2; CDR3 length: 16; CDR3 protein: CASSPLRDRVTVAQYF; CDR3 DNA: TGTGCCAGCAGCCCCCTCCGGGACAGGGTGACTGTAGCCCAGTACTTC
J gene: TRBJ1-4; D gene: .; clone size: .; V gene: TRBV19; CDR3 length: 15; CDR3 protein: CASRSLPGINEKLFF; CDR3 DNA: TGTGCCAGTAGGTCCCTACCGGGTATTAATGAAAAACTGTTTTTT
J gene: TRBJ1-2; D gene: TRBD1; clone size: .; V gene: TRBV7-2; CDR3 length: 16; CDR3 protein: CASSLVLRGRGYGYTF; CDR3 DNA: TGTGCCAGCAGCTTAGTTCTCAGGGGGCGAGGCTATGGCTACACCTTC
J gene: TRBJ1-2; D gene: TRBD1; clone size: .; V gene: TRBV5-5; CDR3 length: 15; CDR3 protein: CASRLTGGEVRGYTF; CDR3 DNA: TGTGCCAGCAGGCTCACAGGGGGTGAAGTTCGGGGCTACACCTTC
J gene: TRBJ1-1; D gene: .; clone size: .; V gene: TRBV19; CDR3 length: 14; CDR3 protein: CASTPLRDNTEAFF; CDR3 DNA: TGTGCCAGTACTCCACTGCGGGATAATACTGAAGCTTTCTTT
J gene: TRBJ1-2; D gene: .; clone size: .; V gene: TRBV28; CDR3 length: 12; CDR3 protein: CASSFRDYGYTF; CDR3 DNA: TGTGCCAGCAGTTTCAGGGACTATGGCTACACCTTC
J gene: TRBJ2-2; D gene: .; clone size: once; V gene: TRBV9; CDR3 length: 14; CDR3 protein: CASSVSGDPGELFF; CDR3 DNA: TGTGCCAGCAGCGTAAGTGGAGATCCCGGGGAGCTGTTTTTT
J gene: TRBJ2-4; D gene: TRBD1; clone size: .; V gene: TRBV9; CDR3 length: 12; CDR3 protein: CASSDRGLIQYF; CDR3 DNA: TGTGCCAGCAGCGACAGGGGGCTCATTCAGTACTTC
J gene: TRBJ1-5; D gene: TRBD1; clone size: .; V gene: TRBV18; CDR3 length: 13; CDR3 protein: CASSHRGRQPQHF; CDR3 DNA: TGTGCCAGCTCGCACAGGGGCCGCCAGCCCCAGCATTTT
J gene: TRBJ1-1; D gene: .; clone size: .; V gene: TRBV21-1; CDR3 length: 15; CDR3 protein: CASSTGRYQNTEAFF; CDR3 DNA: TGTGCCAGCAGCACAGGGAGGTACCAGAACACTGAAGCTTTCTTT
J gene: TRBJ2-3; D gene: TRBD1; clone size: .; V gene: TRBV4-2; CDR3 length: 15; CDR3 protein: CASSPRQGSTDTQYF; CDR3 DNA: TGTGCCAGCAGCCCCCGACAGGGGAGCACAGATACGCAGTATTTT
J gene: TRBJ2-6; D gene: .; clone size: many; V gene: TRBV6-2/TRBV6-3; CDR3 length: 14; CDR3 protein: CASSEAAGANVLTF; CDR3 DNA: TGTGCCAGCAGCGAGGCAGCTGGGGCCAACGTCCTGACTTTC
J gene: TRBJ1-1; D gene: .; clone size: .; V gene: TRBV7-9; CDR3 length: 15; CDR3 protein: CASSREKGVVTEAFF; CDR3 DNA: TGTGCCAGCAGCCGAGAAAAAGGGGTGGTCACTGAAGCTTTCTTT
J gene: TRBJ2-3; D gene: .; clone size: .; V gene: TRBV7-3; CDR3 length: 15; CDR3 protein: CASSLGLGLTDTQYF; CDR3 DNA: TGTGCCAGCAGCTTAGGCCTGGGACTCACAGATACGCAGTATTTT
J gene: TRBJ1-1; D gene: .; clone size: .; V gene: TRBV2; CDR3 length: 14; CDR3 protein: CATNSGGIDTEAFF; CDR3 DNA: TGTGCCACCAATTCGGGGGGGATTGACACTGAAGCTTTCTTT
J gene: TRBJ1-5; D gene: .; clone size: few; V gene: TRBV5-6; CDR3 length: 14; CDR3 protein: CASSLVNSYQPQHF; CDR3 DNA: TGTGCCAGCAGCTTGGTGAACAGTTATCAGCCCCAGCATTTT
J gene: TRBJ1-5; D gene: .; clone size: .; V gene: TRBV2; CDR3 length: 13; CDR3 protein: CASSSDSNQPQHF; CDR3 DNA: TGTGCCAGCAGTTCAGATAGCAATCAGCCCCAGCATTTT
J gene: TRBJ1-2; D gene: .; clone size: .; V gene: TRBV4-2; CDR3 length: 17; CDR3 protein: CASSQDQSAARVGGYTF; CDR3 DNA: TGTGCCAGCAGCCAAGATCAATCGGCGGCCAGGGTCGGTGGCTACACCTTC
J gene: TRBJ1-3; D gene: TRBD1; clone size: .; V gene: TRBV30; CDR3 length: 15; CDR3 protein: CASRTGTGGGNTIYF; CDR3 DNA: TGTGCCTCGCGCACCGGGACAGGGGGTGGAAACACCATATATTTT
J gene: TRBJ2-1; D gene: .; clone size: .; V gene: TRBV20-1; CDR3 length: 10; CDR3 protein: CSPRGNEQFF; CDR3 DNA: TGCAGCCCTAGGGGGAATGAGCAGTTCTTC
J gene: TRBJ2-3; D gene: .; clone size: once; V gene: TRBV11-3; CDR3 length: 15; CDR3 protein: CASSLGDSLTDTQYF; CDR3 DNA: TGTGCCAGCAGCTTAGGGGACTCCCTCACAGATACGCAGTATTTT
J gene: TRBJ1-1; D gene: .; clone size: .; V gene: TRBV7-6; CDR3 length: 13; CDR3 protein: CASSAEGDTEAFF; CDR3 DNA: TGTGCCAGCAGCGCCGAGGGAGACACTGAAGCTTTCTTT
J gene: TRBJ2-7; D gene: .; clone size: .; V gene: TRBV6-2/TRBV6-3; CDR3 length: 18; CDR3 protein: CASSRVWAANPSSYEQYF; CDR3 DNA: TGTGCCAGCAGCCGCGTATGGGCCGCGAACCCAAGCTCCTACGAGCAGTACTTC
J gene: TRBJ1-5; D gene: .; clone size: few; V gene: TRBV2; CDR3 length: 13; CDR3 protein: CASSGQINQPQHF; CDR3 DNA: TGTGCCAGCAGTGGACAGATCAATCAGCCCCAGCATTTT
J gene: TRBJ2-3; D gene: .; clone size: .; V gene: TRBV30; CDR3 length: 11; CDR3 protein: CAWATLDTQYF; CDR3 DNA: TGTGCCTGGGCTACCTTAGATACGCAGTATTTT
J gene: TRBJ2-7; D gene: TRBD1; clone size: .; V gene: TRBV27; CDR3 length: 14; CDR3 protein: CASSPRQGRWEQYF; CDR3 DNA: TGTGCCAGCAGTCCAAGACAGGGGAGATGGGAGCAGTACTTC
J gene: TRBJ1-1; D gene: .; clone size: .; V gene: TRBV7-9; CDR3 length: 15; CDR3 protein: CASSLDRVGVTEAFF; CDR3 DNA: TGTGCCAGCAGCTTAGATAGGGTAGGGGTCACTGAAGCTTTCTTT
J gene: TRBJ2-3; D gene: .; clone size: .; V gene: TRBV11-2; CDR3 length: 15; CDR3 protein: CASSPGLRGTDTQYF; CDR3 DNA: TGTGCCAGCAGCCCAGGACTCAGAGGCACAGATACGCAGTATTTT
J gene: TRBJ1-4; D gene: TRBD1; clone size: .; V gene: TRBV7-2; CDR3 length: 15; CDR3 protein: CASRANQGVGEKLFF; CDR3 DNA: TGTGCCAGCAGGGCCAATCAGGGGGTAGGCGAAAAACTGTTTTTT
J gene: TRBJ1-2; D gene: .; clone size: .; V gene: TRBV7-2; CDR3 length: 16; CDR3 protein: CASRRTPGESDYGYTF; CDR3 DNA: TGTGCCAGCAGACGAACCCCCGGCGAAAGCGACTATGGCTACACCTTC
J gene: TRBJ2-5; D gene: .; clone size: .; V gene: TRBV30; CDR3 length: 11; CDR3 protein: CAWGESLTQYF; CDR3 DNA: TGTGCCTGGGGCGAGTCTTTGACCCAGTACTTC
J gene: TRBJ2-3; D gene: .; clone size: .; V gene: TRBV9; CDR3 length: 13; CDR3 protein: CASSVEEQGTQYF; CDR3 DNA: TGTGCCAGCAGCGTAGAGGAACAGGGTACGCAGTATTTT
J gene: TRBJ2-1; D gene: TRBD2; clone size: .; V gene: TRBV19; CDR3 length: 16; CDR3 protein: CASSIVQAGVGNEQFF; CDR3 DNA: TGTGCCAGTAGTATAGTTCAAGCGGGAGTTGGGAATGAGCAGTTCTTC
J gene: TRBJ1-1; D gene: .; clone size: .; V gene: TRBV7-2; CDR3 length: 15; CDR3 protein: CASSETRVIGTEAFF; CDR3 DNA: TGTGCCAGCAGCGAGACTAGGGTTATAGGGACTGAAGCTTTCTTT
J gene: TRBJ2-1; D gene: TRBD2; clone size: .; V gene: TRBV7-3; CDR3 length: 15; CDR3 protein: CASSSRGGTTNEQFF; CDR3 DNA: TGTGCCAGCAGCTCGCGGGGGGGCACTACAAATGAGCAGTTCTTC
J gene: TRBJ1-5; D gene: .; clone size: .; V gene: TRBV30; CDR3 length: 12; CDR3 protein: CAWSVGGQPQHF; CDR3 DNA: TGTGCCTGGAGTGTAGGGGGTCAGCCCCAGCATTTT
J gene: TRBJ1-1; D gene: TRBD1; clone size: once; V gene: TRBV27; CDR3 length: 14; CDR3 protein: CASSHRGRFTEAFF; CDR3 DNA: TGTGCCAGCAGCCACAGGGGGCGCTTCACTGAAGCTTTCTTT
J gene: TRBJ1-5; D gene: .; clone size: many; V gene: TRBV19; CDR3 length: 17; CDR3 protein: CASSTRDTYEYNQPQHF; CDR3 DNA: TGTGCCAGTAGTACCCGGGACACCTACGAGTACAATCAGCCCCAGCATTTT
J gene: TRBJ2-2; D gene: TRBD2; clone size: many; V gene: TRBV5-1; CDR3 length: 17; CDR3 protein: CASSLGLAGANTGELFF; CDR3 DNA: TGCGCCAGCAGCTTGGGACTAGCGGGTGCGAACACCGGGGAGCTGTTTTTT
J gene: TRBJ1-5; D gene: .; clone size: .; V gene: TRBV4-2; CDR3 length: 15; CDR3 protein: CASSQGWGGDQPQHF; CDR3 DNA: TGTGCCAGCAGCCAAGGATGGGGAGGGGATCAGCCCCAGCATTTT
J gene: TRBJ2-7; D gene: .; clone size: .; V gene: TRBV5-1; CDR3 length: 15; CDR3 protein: CASSLVPREAYEQYF; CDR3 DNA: TGCGCCAGCAGCTTGGTTCCCAGGGAGGCCTACGAGCAGTACTTC
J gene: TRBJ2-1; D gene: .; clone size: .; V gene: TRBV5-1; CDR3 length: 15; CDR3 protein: CASSLGGASYNEQFF; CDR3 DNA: TGCGCCAGCAGCTTGGGAGGTGCGAGCTACAATGAGCAGTTCTTC
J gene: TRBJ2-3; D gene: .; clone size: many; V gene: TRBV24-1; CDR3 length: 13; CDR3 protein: CATSAGITDTQYF; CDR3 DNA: TGTGCCACCAGTGCAGGGATCACAGATACGCAGTATTTT